A selection of T cell receptor beta chains follows, all from one sample in a study of Ad26.COV2.S vaccination and SARS-CoV-2 variants. The table came from immunoSEQ multiplex PCR; TCRdb's copy has only in-frame clones and leaves some out. Of hundreds of thousands of clones listed, about 89% are singletons. This sample comprised peripheral blood, obtained in a trial of Ad26.COV2.S vaccine versus placebo. These receptors were obtained from a person between 18 and 65 years old who received the Ad26.COV2.S COVID-19 vaccine or a placebo. CDR3s include the opening cysteine and the closing phenylalanine or tryptophan. A D gene is named only where the DNA matches it firmly. Expanded clones are given a class, and other clones once, few, many or no size at all.

clone size	V gene	J gene	D gene	CDR3 protein	CDR3 DNA
.	TRBV7-9	TRBJ1-1	TRBD1	CASTSQGQVGNTEAFF	TGTGCCAGCACGTCCCAGGGACAGGTAGGGAACACTGAAGCTTTCTTT
.	TRBV2	TRBJ2-7	.	CASSGNAYEQYF	TGTGCCAGCAGTGGAAATGCATACGAGCAGTACTTC
.	TRBV30	TRBJ1-1	.	CAWTSDRTEAFF	TGTGCCTGGACCTCCGACAGGACTGAAGCTTTCTTT
.	TRBV11-2	TRBJ1-1	TRBD1	CASSLVPGQGANTEAFF	TGTGCCAGCAGCTTAGTACCGGGACAGGGGGCGAACACTGAAGCTTTCTTT
.	TRBV25-1	TRBJ1-2	TRBD1	CASSLGQAANYGYTF	TGTGCCAGCAGCCTTGGACAGGCCGCTAACTATGGCTACACCTTC
.	TRBV28	TRBJ2-1	TRBD2	CASKLAGGNEQFF	TGTGCCAGCAAACTAGCGGGGGGAAATGAGCAGTTCTTC
.	TRBV5-1	TRBJ1-3	.	CASTLGGSGSGNTIYF	TGCGCCAGCACTCTTGGGGGCTCTGGCTCGGGAAACACCATATATTTT
once	TRBV10-1	TRBJ2-3	.	CASSEAGTDTQYF	TGCGCCAGCAGTGAGGCGGGAACAGATACGCAGTATTTT
.	TRBV9	TRBJ1-3	TRBD1	CASSITRGPGNTIYF	TGTGCCAGCAGCATTACGAGGGGGCCTGGAAACACCATATATTTT
.	TRBV28	TRBJ2-4	TRBD1	CASSSKTGGENIQYF	TGTGCCAGCAGTTCCAAGACAGGGGGGGAAAACATTCAGTACTTC
.	TRBV27	TRBJ1-5	.	CASSLTRSNQPQHF	TGTGCCAGCAGTTTAACCCGGAGCAATCAGCCCCAGCATTTT
.	TRBV6-5	TRBJ2-3	.	CASRDRSRGDTQYF	TGTGCCTCCCGAGACCGTTCACGAGGAGATACGCAGTATTTT
.	TRBV14	TRBJ1-2	.	CASRQQERGGYTF	TGTGCCAGCAGGCAACAAGAACGGGGTGGCTACACCTTC
.	TRBV6-5	TRBJ2-5	.	CASSYSVQETQYF	TGTGCCAGCAGTTACTCGGTCCAAGAGACCCAGTACTTC
.	TRBV27	TRBJ2-7	.	CASSFLGGAGEQYF	TGTGCCAGCAGTTTCCTTGGGGGGGCGGGAGAGCAGTACTTC
.	TRBV7-9	TRBJ2-7	.	CASSLGDPDEQYF	TGTGCCAGCAGCTTAGGCGATCCGGACGAGCAGTACTTC
.	TRBV9	TRBJ1-2	.	CASSPRAADYGYTF	TGTGCCAGCAGCCCTCGGGCGGCGGACTATGGCTACACCTTC
.	TRBV5-1	TRBJ1-1	.	CASSSYENTEAFF	TGCGCCAGCAGCTCTTACGAGAACACTGAAGCTTTCTTT
.	TRBV7-2	TRBJ2-7	.	CASSLDPLPYEQYF	TGTGCCAGCAGCTTAGACCCCTTACCCTACGAGCAGTACTTC
.	TRBV5-1	TRBJ1-2	TRBD1	CASSLPGTGINGYTF	TGCGCCAGCAGCTTACCGGGGACAGGGATCAATGGCTACACCTTC
.	TRBV9	TRBJ2-1	TRBD1	CASSGSGTGVYNEQFF	TGTGCCAGCAGCGGGTCCGGGACAGGGGTCTACAATGAGCAGTTCTTC
.	TRBV4-1	TRBJ1-2	TRBD1	CASSQEGGTAGGYGYTF	TGCGCCAGCAGCCAAGAAGGGGGGACAGCCGGAGGCTATGGCTACACCTTC
.	TRBV9	TRBJ1-3	.	CASSVATGGNTIYF	TGTGCCAGCAGCGTAGCTACGGGGGGAAACACCATATATTTT
.	TRBV29-1	TRBJ2-5	TRBD2	CSEFSGGSATQYF	TGCAGCGAGTTTTCCGGGGGGAGCGCGACCCAGTACTTC
.	TRBV14	TRBJ2-3	TRBD1	CASSPGQLTQYF	TGTGCCAGCAGCCCGGGACAGCTAACGCAGTATTTT
.	TRBV5-1	TRBJ2-5	TRBD1	CASSSGQSQETQYF	TGCGCCAGCAGCTCGGGACAGTCACAAGAGACCCAGTACTTC
.	TRBV14	TRBJ1-1	TRBD1	CASSLTGVGSTEAFF	TGTGCCAGCAGCTTGACAGGGGTGGGGAGCACTGAAGCTTTCTTT
.	TRBV7-2	TRBJ2-5	.	CASSLRRVKETQYF	TGTGCCAGCAGCTTAAGGAGGGTGAAGGAGACCCAGTACTTC
.	TRBV6-4	TRBJ2-3	.	CASSRVATDTQYF	TGTGCCAGCTCACGGGTGGCGACAGATACGCAGTATTTT
.	TRBV5-1	TRBJ2-3	TRBD2	CASSLGLAVSTDTQYF	TGCGCCAGCAGCCTGGGACTAGCGGTAAGCACAGATACGCAGTATTTT
.	TRBV7-9	TRBJ1-1	.	CASSRAGTGNTEAFF	TGTGCCAGCAGCAGGGCCGGGACGGGGAACACTGAAGCTTTCTTT
.	TRBV7-2	TRBJ2-3	.	CASSFQAGNTDTQYF	TGTGCCAGCAGCTTTCAAGCGGGCAACACAGATACGCAGTATTTT
.	TRBV27	TRBJ1-1	.	CASSSLTGNTEAFF	TGTGCCAGTTCCTCTCTAACCGGGAACACTGAAGCTTTCTTT
once	TRBV6-5	TRBJ1-2	.	CASSYSGINYGYTF	TGTGCCAGCAGTTACTCGGGGATTAACTATGGCTACACCTTC
.	TRBV6-5	TRBJ1-2	TRBD1	CASTGGNYGYTF	TGTGCCAGCACAGGGGGGAACTATGGCTACACCTTC
.	TRBV6-5	TRBJ2-1	.	CASSSGGDYNEQFF	TGTGCCAGCAGTTCCGGAGGGGACTACAATGAGCAGTTCTTC
.	TRBV6-5	TRBJ2-7	.	CASRRLGGSYEQYF	TGTGCCAGCAGGAGACTGGGGGGTTCCTACGAGCAGTACTTC
once	TRBV10-3	TRBJ2-5	.	CATRDVQGGLGETQYF	TGTGCCACCAGAGACGTACAGGGAGGGCTGGGAGAGACCCAGTACTTC
.	TRBV5-4	TRBJ1-6	TRBD1	CASSPGTGVASPLHF	TGTGCCAGCAGCCCCGGGACAGGGGTAGCTTCACCCCTCCACTTT
.	TRBV6-5	TRBJ2-2	.	CASRPVELFF	TGTGCCAGCCGTCCGGTGGAGCTGTTTTTT
.	TRBV7-8	TRBJ2-5	.	CASSLGGTQYF	TGTGCCAGCAGCTTAGGCGGGACCCAGTACTTC
.	TRBV27	TRBJ1-3	TRBD1	CASSLDRPSSGNTIYF	TGTGCCAGCAGTTTGGACAGGCCAAGCTCTGGAAACACCATATATTTT
.	TRBV9	TRBJ2-2	.	CASGKNTGELFF	TGTGCCAGCGGTAAGAACACCGGGGAGCTGTTTTTT
.	TRBV5-1	TRBJ1-4	.	CASSLAPRGNEKLFF	TGCGCCAGCAGCTTGGCACCCAGAGGTAATGAAAAACTGTTTTTT
.	TRBV28	TRBJ2-1	TRBD2	CASSHSAAGGSEQFF	TGTGCCAGCAGTCACTCCGCAGCGGGGGGGAGTGAGCAGTTCTTC
.	TRBV7-5	TRBJ2-1	.	CASPSGYNEQFF	TGTGCCAGCCCATCGGGATACAATGAGCAGTTCTTC
.	TRBV18	TRBJ1-3	.	CASSLEQGNTIYF	TGTGCCAGCTCACTTGAACAGGGAAACACCATATATTTT
.	TRBV4-1	TRBJ2-7	.	CASSQSGGFYEQYF	TGCGCCAGCAGCCAATCCGGGGGTTTCTACGAGCAGTACTTC
.	TRBV6-5	TRBJ2-3	TRBD2	CASSYGLAGDTQYF	TGTGCCAGCAGTTACGGACTAGCGGGGGATACGCAGTATTTT
few	TRBV30	TRBJ2-2	.	CAWNPKLGELFF	TGTGCCTGGAACCCAAAACTTGGGGAGCTGTTTTTT
.	TRBV2	TRBJ2-7	TRBD2	CASRPGLGSNEQYF	TGTGCCAGCAGACCGGGACTAGGAAGCAACGAGCAGTACTTC
.	TRBV30	TRBJ2-1	.	CAWTVPGLLNEQFF	TGTGCCTGGACCGTACCGGGGCTGCTTAATGAGCAGTTCTTC
.	TRBV6-1	TRBJ1-1	.	CASSERQTRTEAFF	TGTGCCAGCAGTGAACGGCAGACACGCACTGAAGCTTTCTTT